This TCR beta chain was identified during a study of blood T cell repertoires in COVID-19. The data were produced by immunoSEQ multiplex PCR, yet TCRdb's version contains in-frame clones alone and is incomplete. Among about 330,000 clones, about 90% were seen once, and the ten largest hold about 5%. Participants' own reports of clinical history determined their cohort assignment. Each recovered donor of Cohort 3 presented with two negative PCRs, clearance, or symptom resolution. The clonotype comes from a young man who had recovered from COVID-19. The sequenced material came from PBMCs or T cells enriched from blood (not recorded which).

The DNA of the CDR3 is TGTGCCAGCAGTCAAACAGGGTCACCCTCCTCCTACGAGCAGTACTTC. Amino acids: CASSQTGSPSSYEQYF. The chain employs TRBV9 and TRBJ2-7, with D maybe TRBD1 (6 bases). Trimming left V 5 bases short and J 0 bases short, with 18 bases between. This CDR3 region has 16 residues. From germline, CDR1 is SGDLS and CDR2 YYNGEE.